The rows below give T cell receptor beta chains drawn from one sample of a study of blood T cell repertoires in COVID-19. Sequenced by immunoSEQ multiplex PCR; TCRdb stores in-frame clones only, minus some. The sample has hundreds of thousands of clones, about 88% seen once; the top ten hold around 2.9%. The sample was PBMCs or T cells enriched from blood (not recorded which). The receptors stem from a woman aged 50 to 60 who had recovered from COVID-19. CDR3s include the opening cysteine and the closing phenylalanine or tryptophan.

V gene: TRBV11-2
J gene: TRBJ1-1
CDR3 length: 13
CDR3 protein: CASSPRAPSEAFF

V gene: TRBV3-1/TRBV3-2
J gene: TRBJ1-1
CDR3 length: 17
CDR3 protein: CASSKITGTGGPTEAFF

V gene: TRBV28
J gene: TRBJ2-2
CDR3 length: 16
CDR3 protein: CASTAGGQVNTGELFF

V gene: TRBV5-1
J gene: TRBJ2-1
CDR3 length: 16
CDR3 protein: CASSLFAGVSYNEQFF

V gene: TRBV5-1
J gene: TRBJ2-2
CDR3 length: 15
CDR3 protein: CASRLSTANTGELFF

V gene: TRBV5-1
J gene: TRBJ1-3
CDR3 length: 14
CDR3 protein: CASSSARPGNTIYF

V gene: TRBV20-1
J gene: TRBJ1-3
CDR3 length: 12
CDR3 protein: CSASPIGNTIYF

V gene: TRBV4-2
J gene: TRBJ1-6
CDR3 length: 16
CDR3 protein: CASSQGTGQVISPLHF

V gene: TRBV28
J gene: TRBJ2-2
CDR3 length: 18
CDR3 protein: CASSPRGRGRSRTGELFF

V gene: TRBV9
J gene: TRBJ2-3
CDR3 length: 16
CDR3 protein: CASSGGAGGRTDTQYF

V gene: TRBV2
J gene: TRBJ1-5
CDR3 length: 15
CDR3 protein: CASSADRERNQPQHF

V gene: TRBV12-3/TRBV12-4
J gene: TRBJ1-2
CDR3 length: 13
CDR3 protein: CASSPTGGYGYTF

V gene: TRBV28
J gene: TRBJ2-7
CDR3 length: 16
CDR3 protein: CASSLWGQGISYEQYF

V gene: TRBV24-1
J gene: TRBJ2-2
CDR3 length: 16
CDR3 protein: CATGWTGAQHAGELFF

V gene: TRBV27
J gene: TRBJ1-5
CDR3 length: 13
CDR3 protein: CASSSREDQPQHF

V gene: TRBV6-4
J gene: TRBJ2-3
CDR3 length: 16
CDR3 protein: CASSPGGLVKTDTQYF

V gene: TRBV11-3
J gene: TRBJ2-1
CDR3 length: 16
CDR3 protein: CASSLDNPAGNNEQFF

V gene: TRBV14
J gene: TRBJ2-7
CDR3 length: 15
CDR3 protein: CASSRGQGKAYEQYF

V gene: TRBV6-2/TRBV6-3
J gene: TRBJ1-2
CDR3 length: 12
CDR3 protein: CASSYSWGGYTF

V gene: TRBV30
J gene: TRBJ1-2
CDR3 length: 12
CDR3 protein: CAWSVRGDGYTF

V gene: TRBV7-2
J gene: TRBJ1-1
CDR3 length: 14
CDR3 protein: CASSLRPGITEAFF

V gene: TRBV4-1
J gene: TRBJ2-2
CDR3 length: 13
CDR3 protein: CASSQDRYGELFF

V gene: TRBV28
J gene: TRBJ1-5
CDR3 length: 10
CDR3 protein: CASSSSGHFF

V gene: TRBV7-2
J gene: TRBJ2-5
CDR3 length: 12
CDR3 protein: CASSTFAGREYF

V gene: TRBV28
J gene: TRBJ1-4
CDR3 length: 16
CDR3 protein: CASSLSQGASNEKLFF

V gene: TRBV6-5
J gene: TRBJ1-6
CDR3 length: 15
CDR3 protein: CASRYNRGWNSPLHF

V gene: TRBV7-2
J gene: TRBJ1-1
CDR3 length: 14
CDR3 protein: CASSLRRAGTEAFF

V gene: TRBV5-4
J gene: TRBJ2-2
CDR3 length: 16
CDR3 protein: CASSAGLAEGAGELFF

V gene: TRBV21-1
J gene: TRBJ2-5
CDR3 length: 22
CDR3 protein: CASSNKILAGGDHGLYEVTQYF

V gene: TRBV5-1
J gene: TRBJ2-2
CDR3 length: 20
CDR3 protein: CASSLVGAGLAGIRAGELFF

V gene: TRBV5-6
J gene: TRBJ2-3
CDR3 length: 17
CDR3 protein: CASSFRPLAGTTDTQYF

V gene: TRBV27
J gene: TRBJ1-1
CDR3 length: 14
CDR3 protein: CASSLSTGKKPAFF

V gene: TRBV14
J gene: TRBJ2-1
CDR3 length: 16
CDR3 protein: CASTLSGQGARNEQFF

V gene: TRBV28
J gene: TRBJ2-5
CDR3 length: 13
CDR3 protein: CASSFGSLKTQYF

V gene: TRBV27
J gene: TRBJ1-1
CDR3 length: 14
CDR3 protein: CASSLDTGTDEAFF

V gene: TRBV6-2/TRBV6-3
J gene: TRBJ1-5
CDR3 length: 17
CDR3 protein: CASSYGLWQGAGQPQHF

V gene: TRBV9
J gene: TRBJ2-2
CDR3 length: 17
CDR3 protein: CASSVAVGTGGTGELFF

V gene: TRBV7-9
J gene: TRBJ2-7
CDR3 length: 16
CDR3 protein: CASSSWTSGVSYEQYF

V gene: TRBV18
J gene: TRBJ1-4
CDR3 length: 14
CDR3 protein: CASSRTATNEKLFF

V gene: TRBV28
J gene: TRBJ1-1
CDR3 length: 15
CDR3 protein: CASTPGGAKRSEAFF

V gene: TRBV7-6
J gene: TRBJ2-3
CDR3 length: 16
CDR3 protein: CASSSVGGSSTDTQYF

V gene: TRBV27
J gene: TRBJ2-3
CDR3 length: 12
CDR3 protein: CASNSNSDTQYF

V gene: TRBV30
J gene: TRBJ1-1
CDR3 length: 14
CDR3 protein: CAWSVAGSSPEAFF

V gene: TRBV7-8
J gene: TRBJ1-1
CDR3 length: 14
CDR3 protein: CASSLVGGNTEAFF

V gene: TRBV19
J gene: TRBJ1-6
CDR3 length: 15
CDR3 protein: CASSIRTGENSPLHF

V gene: TRBV27
J gene: TRBJ1-4
CDR3 length: 14
CDR3 protein: CASNTLGGSEKLFF

V gene: TRBV6-2/TRBV6-3
J gene: TRBJ2-5
CDR3 length: 14
CDR3 protein: CASSYRGREETQYF

V gene: TRBV7-9
J gene: TRBJ1-1
CDR3 length: 13
CDR3 protein: CASIMTTSPEAFF

V gene: TRBV19
J gene: TRBJ1-1
CDR3 length: 16
CDR3 protein: CASSPGQGWPNTEAFF

V gene: TRBV27
J gene: TRBJ2-6
CDR3 length: 14
CDR3 protein: CASRQGAGANVLTF

V gene: TRBV6-1
J gene: TRBJ1-1
CDR3 length: 12
CDR3 protein: CASSDRGAEAFF

V gene: TRBV27
J gene: TRBJ2-1
CDR3 length: 16
CDR3 protein: CASSLLGLAHNNEQFF

V gene: TRBV7-9
J gene: TRBJ1-2
CDR3 length: 15
CDR3 protein: CASSAGTANLYGYIF

V gene: TRBV15
J gene: TRBJ2-7
CDR3 length: 15
CDR3 protein: CATSRGGSESYEQYF

V gene: TRBV28
J gene: TRBJ2-7
CDR3 length: 19
CDR3 protein: CASSFYKGTSGRTSYEQYF

V gene: TRBV7-2
J gene: TRBJ1-2
CDR3 length: 15
CDR3 protein: CASSSRLDSDYGYTF

V gene: TRBV9
J gene: TRBJ1-3
CDR3 length: 16
CDR3 protein: CASSVGLTGAGNTIYF

V gene: TRBV21-1
J gene: TRBJ1-3
CDR3 length: 22
CDR3 protein: CASSKGEGPGTGGHSSGNTIYF

V gene: TRBV10-3
J gene: TRBJ1-3
CDR3 length: 14
CDR3 protein: CAISEAGSGNTIYF

V gene: TRBV3-1/TRBV3-2
J gene: TRBJ2-4
CDR3 length: 16
CDR3 protein: CASSQGYSRSFHIQYF